This entry is about one T cell receptor beta chain. This specimen belongs to a study of beta chain features in type 1 diabetes. Sequencing targeted expressed TCRB transcripts, as all isolated RNA had been reverse transcribed. The assay was immunoSEQ multiplex PCR, and TCRdb's table has in-frame clones only and misses some. Of 450,000 or so clones in the sample, 9.5% to 12% were seen once. The germline V and J ends were trimmed by 0 bases and 5 bases, with 15 bases remaining between them. CDR1 and CDR2 (germline): SGDLS, YYNGEE. CDR3 size: 16 residues. In all sorted populations, purity surpassed 98%. This receptor was obtained from a woman between 18 and 30 years old in good health. The rearrangement uses TRBV9 and TRBJ2-1; TRBD2 is a possible D gene (6 bases). Material: naive CD4+ T cells from blood. CDR3 amino acids: CASSVGGTAANNEQFF. The CDR3 DNA sequence: TGTGCCAGCAGCGTAGGGGGGACTGCGGCCAACAATGAGCAGTTCTTC.